This T cell receptor beta chain was retrieved from a study of Ad26.COV2.S vaccination and SARS-CoV-2 variants. Some clones are missing from TCRdb's copy, which holds only in-frame ones; the method was immunoSEQ multiplex PCR. The sample yields roughly 330,000 clones, 75% to 90% seen once. The V and J ends lost 0 bases and 6 bases respectively, with 7 bases between them. Germline loops: CDR1 SGHRS, CDR2 YFSETQ. This CDR3 has 13 amino acids. Study-wide points: Total T cell responses were possibly underestimated by TCR breadth and depth analyses. Vaccinees showed greater spike-specific TCR breadth than placebo recipients.

Concerning this clone itself: Its antigen is unidentified.

Treatment noted: 15 to 20 received Ad26.COV2.S at low or high dose, single or two shots; roughly 5 received placebo; per-sample allocation not given. The samples were gathered on day 63 after the first injection of vaccine or placebo. This specimen was peripheral blood, taken in a trial of Ad26.COV2.S vaccine versus placebo. The TCR sequence derives from a person aged 18-60 years who received the Ad26.COV2.S COVID-19 vaccine or a placebo. The chain joins TRBV5-1 to TRBJ2-1; no definite D call. The CDR3 DNA sequence: TGCGCCAGCAGCTTGGTGCCTAGCAATGAGCAGTTCTTC. This translates into CASSLVPSNEQFF.